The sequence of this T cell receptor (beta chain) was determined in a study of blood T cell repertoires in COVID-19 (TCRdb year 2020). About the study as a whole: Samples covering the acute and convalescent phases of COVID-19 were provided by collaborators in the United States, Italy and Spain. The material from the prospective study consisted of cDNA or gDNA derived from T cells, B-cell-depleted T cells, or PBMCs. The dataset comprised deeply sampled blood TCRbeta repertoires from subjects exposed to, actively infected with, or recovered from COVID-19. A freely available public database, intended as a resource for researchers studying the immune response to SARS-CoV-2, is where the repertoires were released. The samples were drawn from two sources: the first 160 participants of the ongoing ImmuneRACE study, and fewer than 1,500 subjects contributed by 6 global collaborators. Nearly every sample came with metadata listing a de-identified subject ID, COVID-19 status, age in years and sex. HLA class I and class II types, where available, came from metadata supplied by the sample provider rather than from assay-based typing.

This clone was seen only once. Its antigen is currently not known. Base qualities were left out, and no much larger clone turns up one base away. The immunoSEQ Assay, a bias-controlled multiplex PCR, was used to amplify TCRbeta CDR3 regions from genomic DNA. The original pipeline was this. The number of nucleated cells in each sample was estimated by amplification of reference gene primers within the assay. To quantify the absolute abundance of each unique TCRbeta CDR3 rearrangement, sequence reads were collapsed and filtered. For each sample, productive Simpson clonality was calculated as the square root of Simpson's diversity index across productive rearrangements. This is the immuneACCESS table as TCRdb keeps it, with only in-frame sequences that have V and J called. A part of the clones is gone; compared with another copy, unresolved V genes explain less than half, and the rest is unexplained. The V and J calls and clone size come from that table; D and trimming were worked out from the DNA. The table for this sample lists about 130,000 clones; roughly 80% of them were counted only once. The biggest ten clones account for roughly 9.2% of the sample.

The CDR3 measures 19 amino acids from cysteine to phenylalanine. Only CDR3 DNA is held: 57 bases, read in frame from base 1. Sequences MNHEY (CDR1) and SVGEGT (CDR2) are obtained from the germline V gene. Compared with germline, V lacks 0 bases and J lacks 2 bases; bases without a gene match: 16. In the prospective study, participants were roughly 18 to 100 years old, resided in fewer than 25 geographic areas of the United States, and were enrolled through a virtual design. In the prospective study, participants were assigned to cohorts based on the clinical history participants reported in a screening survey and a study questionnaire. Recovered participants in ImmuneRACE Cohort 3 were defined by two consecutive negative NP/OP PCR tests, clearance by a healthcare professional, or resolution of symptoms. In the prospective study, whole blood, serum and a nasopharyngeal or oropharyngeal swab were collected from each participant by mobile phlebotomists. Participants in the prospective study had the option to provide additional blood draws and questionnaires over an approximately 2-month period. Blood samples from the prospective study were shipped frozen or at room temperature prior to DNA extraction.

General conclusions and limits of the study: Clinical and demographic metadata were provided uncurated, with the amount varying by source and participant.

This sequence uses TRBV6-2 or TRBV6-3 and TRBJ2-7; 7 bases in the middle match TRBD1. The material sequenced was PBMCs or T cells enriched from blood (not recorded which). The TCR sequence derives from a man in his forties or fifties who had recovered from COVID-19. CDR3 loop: CASSYSGRKTGAKTYEQYF. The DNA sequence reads TGTGCCAGCAGTTACTCCGGCAGAAAAACAGGGGCTAAAACCTACGAGCAGTACTTC.